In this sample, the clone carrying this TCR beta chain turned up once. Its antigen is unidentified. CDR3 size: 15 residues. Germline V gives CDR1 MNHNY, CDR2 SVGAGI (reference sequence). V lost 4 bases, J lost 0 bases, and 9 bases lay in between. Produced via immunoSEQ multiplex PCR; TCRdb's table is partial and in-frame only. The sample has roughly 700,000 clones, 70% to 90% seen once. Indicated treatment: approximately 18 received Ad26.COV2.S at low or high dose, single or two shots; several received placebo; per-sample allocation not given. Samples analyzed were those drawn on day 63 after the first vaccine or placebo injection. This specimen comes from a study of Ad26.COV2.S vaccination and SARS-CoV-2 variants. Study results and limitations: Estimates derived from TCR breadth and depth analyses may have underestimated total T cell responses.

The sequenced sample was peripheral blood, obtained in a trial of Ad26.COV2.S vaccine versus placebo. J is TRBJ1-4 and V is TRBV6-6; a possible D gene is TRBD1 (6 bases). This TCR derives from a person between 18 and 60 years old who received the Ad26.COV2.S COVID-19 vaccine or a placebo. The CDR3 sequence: CASSSPGATNEKLFF. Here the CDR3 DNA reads TGTGCCAGCAGTTCCCCAGGGGCAACTAATGAAAAACTGTTTTTT.